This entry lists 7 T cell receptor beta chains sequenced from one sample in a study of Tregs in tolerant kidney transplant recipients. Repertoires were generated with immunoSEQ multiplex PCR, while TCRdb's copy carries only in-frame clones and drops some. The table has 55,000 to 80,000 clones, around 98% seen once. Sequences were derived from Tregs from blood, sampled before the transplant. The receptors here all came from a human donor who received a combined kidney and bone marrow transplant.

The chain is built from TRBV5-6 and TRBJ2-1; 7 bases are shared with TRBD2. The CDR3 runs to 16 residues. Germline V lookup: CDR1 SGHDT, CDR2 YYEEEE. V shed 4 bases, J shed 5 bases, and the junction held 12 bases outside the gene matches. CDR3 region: CASSGVGGTRDNEQFF. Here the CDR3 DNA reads TGTGCCAGCAGCGGGGTCGGGGGGACTCGAGACAATGAGCAGTTCTTC.

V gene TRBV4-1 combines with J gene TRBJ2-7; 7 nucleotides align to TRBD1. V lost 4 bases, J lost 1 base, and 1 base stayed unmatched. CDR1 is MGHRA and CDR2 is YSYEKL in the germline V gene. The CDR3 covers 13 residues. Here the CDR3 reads CASSRRGSYEQYF. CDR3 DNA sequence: TGCGCCAGCAGCCGCAGGGGGTCCTACGAGCAGTACTTC.

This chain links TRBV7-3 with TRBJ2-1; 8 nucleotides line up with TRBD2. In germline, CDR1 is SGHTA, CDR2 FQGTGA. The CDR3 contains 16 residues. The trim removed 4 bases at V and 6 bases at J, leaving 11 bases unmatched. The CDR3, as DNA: TGTGCCAGCAGCTCCCGAGCGGGAGTCAACAGCAATGAGCAGTTCTTC. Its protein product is CASSSRAGVNSNEQFF.

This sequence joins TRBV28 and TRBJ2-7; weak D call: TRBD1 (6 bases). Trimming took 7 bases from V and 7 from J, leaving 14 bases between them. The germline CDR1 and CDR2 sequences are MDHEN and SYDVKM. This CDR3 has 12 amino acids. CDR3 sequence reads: CASNIQGGEQYF. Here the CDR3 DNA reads TGTGCCAGCAATATACAGGGTGGGGAGCAGTACTTC.

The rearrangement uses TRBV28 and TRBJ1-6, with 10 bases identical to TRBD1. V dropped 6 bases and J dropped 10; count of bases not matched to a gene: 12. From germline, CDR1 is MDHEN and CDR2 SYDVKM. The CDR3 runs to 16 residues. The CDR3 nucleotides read TGTGCCAGCAGCCTCCGGACAGGGGGTTTTTTGTCACCCCTCCACTTT. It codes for CASSLRTGGFLSPLHF.

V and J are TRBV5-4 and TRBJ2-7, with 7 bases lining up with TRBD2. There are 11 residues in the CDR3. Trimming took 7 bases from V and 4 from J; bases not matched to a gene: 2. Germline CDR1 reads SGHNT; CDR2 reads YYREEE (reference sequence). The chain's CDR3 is CASGRGYEQYF. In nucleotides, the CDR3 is TGTGCCAGCGGGAGGGGTTACGAGCAGTACTTC.

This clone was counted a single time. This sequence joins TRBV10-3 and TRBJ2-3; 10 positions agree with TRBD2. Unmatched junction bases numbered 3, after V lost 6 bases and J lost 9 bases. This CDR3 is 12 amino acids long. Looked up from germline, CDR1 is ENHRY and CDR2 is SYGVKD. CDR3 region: CAISLSGRTQYF. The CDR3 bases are TGTGCCATCAGCCTTAGCGGGAGGACGCAGTATTTT.